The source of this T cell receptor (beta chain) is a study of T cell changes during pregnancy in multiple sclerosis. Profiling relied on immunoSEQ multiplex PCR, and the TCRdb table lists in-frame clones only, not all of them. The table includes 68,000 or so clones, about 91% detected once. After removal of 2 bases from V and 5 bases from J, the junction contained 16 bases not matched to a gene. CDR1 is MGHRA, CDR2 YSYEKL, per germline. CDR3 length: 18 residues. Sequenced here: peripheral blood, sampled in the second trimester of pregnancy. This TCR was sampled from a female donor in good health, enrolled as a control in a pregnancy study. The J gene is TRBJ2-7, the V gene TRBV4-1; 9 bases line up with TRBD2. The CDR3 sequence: CASSQRAGDAGGPHEQYF. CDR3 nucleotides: TGCGCCAGCAGCCAACGGGCGGGGGACGCGGGAGGGCCGCACGAGCAGTACTTC.